This T cell receptor (beta chain) was recovered during a study of PD-L1 blockade in urothelial cancer (dated by TCRdb to 2017 to 2019). In the study overall: All patients started therapy around 2014 and received atezolizumab 1,200 mg intravenously every 3 weeks. In the same patients, pretreatment tumors underwent whole exome sequencing and RNA sequencing in addition to TCR sequencing. About nine tenths of the roughly 29 patients were identified as males with urothelial cancer of bladder origin, and a prior smoking history was reported by 18 of 29 patients. Durable clinical benefit meant progression-free survival longer than 6 months, and TCR features were also tested against progression-free and overall survival. Blood samples were analyzed at 3 weeks after treatment start (second dose) and at 6 weeks after treatment start. Durable clinical benefit was achieved by nine patients but not by the remaining 20. The study was an exploratory multi-omic analysis of somatic, immune and clinical correlates of response to PD-L1 blockade with atezolizumab in urothelial cancer. Pretreatment tumor samples, along with matched peripheral blood serially collected before and after atezolizumab treatment, were subjected to TCR sequencing. Pretreatment blood TCR-seq was available for 27 to 30 patients, at least one posttreatment blood collection was obtained for about 24 patients, and tumor TCR-seq was available for about 24 patients. A median of about 150,000 T cells and approximately 86,000 unique TCRs was obtained from blood samples, and a median clonality of approximately 0.08 was observed. An ECOG performance status of 0 or 1 was recorded for the patients, and 0 to 3 prior chemotherapy regimens had been received by the patients.

Per the publication, the time point label means: peripheral blood 6 weeks after treatment start. A total of under 30 patients with locally advanced or metastatic urothelial carcinoma, treated at Memorial Sloan Kettering on a trial protocol, made up the cohort. Peripheral blood mononuclear cells were collected pretreatment and during treatment, with between 1 and 8 total time points per patient. The Qiagen DNeasy Blood extraction kit was used to purify genomic DNA from total PBMCs and from tumor samples. PBMCs were collected pretreatment and during treatment, and were isolated and stored as previously described. As concerns this clone: Its antigen is unknown. Base-call qualities are not available, and no considerably larger clone is one nucleotide away.

Synthetic TCR analog templates were spiked into each PCR to estimate absolute template abundance from read counts. TCRbeta CDR3 regions were amplified from genomic DNA with bias-controlled V and J gene primers using the immunoSEQ assay. Sequencing of rearranged TCRbeta segments was done at approximately 20X coverage. Turning to the authors' computational methods: Sequencing errors were corrected by clustering, and CDR3s were annotated against IMGT so that V, D and J genes could be assigned. Downstream analyses used only productive TCRbeta rearrangements and left out out-of-frame or stop-codon sequences. Clonality was calculated as one minus the Shannon entropy normalized by the log of the number of unique productive sequences. Fisher's exact test with Benjamini-Hochberg correction, using a cutoff of adjusted p below 0.01, was how clones that differed between time points or between blood and tumor were identified. This is the immuneACCESS table as TCRdb keeps it, with only in-frame sequences that have V and J called. A part of the clones is gone; compared with another copy, unresolved V genes explain less than half, and the rest is unexplained. Clone size and the V and J calls come from that table; the DNA yielded D and trimming. In all, the sample holds around 30,000 clones, and 79% of those were seen once. The biggest ten clones account for 3% to 3.5% of the sample.

Broader findings and caveats from the paper: Improved progression-free and overall survival was associated with having pretreatment peripheral blood TCR clonality below the median. Greater expansion of tumor-associated TCR clones in peripheral blood 3 weeks after the start of treatment was observed in patients with durable benefit (n of about 20, p = 0.022). Small sample size (n of about 30) and many exploratory analyses mean the results are intended to be hypothesis-generating.

The CDR3 starts with the cysteine, ends with the phenylalanine, and has 16 residues. CDR3 DNA only is kept here, 48 bases in frame from base 1. The germline ends are 17 bases apart after V is trimmed by 0 bases and J by 6 bases. According to the germline V gene (reference sequence), CDR1 reads LNHNV and CDR2 reads YYDKDF. This TCR was recovered from a man aged 65 to 85 with urothelial cancer. This sequence uses TRBV15 and TRBJ1-1, with TRBD1 perhaps the D gene, on 6 matching bases. The sample in question was PBMCs, obtained around atezolizumab (anti-PD-L1) treatment. Here is the DNA: TGTGCCACCAGCAGAGATTACGGGCAGGGGTCCTCTGAAGCTTTCTTT. It encodes CATSRDYGQGSSEAFF.